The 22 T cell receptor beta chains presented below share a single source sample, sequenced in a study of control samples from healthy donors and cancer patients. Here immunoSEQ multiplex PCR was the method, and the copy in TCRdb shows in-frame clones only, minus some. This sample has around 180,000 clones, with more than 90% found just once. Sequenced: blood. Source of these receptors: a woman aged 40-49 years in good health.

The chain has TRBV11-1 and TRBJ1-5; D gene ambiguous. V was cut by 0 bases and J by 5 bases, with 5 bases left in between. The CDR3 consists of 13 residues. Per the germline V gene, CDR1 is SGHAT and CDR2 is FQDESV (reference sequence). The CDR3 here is CASSLARDQPQHF. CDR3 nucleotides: TGTGCCAGCAGCTTAGCGCGTGATCAGCCCCAGCATTTT. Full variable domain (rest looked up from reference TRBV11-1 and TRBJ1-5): EAEVAQSPRYKITEKSQAVAFWCDPISGHATLYWYRQILGQGPELLVQFQDESVVDDSQLPKDRFSAERLKGVDSTLKIQPAELGDSAMYLCASSLARDQPQHFGDGTRLSIL.

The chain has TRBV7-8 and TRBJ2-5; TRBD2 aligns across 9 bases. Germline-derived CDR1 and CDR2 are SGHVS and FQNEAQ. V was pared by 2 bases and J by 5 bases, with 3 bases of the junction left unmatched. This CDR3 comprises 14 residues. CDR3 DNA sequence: TGTGCCAGCAGCTTAACCGCGGGGGGGGAGACCCAGTACTTC. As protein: CASSLTAGGETQYF.

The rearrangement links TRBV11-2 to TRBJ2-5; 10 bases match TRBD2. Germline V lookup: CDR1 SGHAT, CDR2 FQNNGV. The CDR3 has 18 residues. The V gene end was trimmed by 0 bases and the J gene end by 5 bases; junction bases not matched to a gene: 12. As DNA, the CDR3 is TGTGCCAGCAGCTTAGATCTGGGTAGCGGGGGGAAACGGGAGACCCAGTACTTC. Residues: CASSLDLGSGGKRETQYF.

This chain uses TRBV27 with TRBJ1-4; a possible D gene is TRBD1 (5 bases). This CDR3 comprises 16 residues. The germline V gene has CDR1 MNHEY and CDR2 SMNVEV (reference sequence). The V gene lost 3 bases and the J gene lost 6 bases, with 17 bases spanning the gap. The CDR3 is CASSFLDGRGHEKLFF. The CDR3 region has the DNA TGTGCCAGCAGTTTCCTTGACGGAAGGGGACATGAAAAACTGTTTTTT.

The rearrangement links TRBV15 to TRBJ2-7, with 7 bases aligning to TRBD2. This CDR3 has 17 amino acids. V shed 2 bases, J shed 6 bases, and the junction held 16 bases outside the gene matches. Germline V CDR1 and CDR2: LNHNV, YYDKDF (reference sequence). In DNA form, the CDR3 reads TGTGCCACCAGCAGATGCTGCCAAGAGACTAGCTGGGGCGAGCAGTACTTC. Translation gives CATSRCCQETSWGEQYF.

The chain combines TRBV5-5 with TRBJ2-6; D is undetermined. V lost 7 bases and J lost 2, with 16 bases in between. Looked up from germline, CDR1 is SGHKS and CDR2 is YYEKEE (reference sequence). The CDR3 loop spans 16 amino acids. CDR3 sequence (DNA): TGTGCCAGCGACCCGACGTCTGGAACTGGGGCCAACGTCCTGACTTTC. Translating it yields CASDPTSGTGANVLTF. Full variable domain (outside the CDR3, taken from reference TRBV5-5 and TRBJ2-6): DAGVTQSPTHLIKTRGQQVTLRCSPISGHKSVSWYQQVLGQGPQFIFQYYEKEERGRGNFPDRFSARQFPNYSSELNVNALLLGDSALYLCASDPTSGTGANVLTFGAGSRLTVL.

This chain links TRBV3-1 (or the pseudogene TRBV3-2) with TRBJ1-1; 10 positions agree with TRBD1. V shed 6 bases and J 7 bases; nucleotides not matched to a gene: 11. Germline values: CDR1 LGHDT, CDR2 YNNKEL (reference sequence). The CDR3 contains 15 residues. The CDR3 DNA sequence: TGTGCCAGCAGTTCCCAGACAGGGGGCGTGGGTGAAGCTTTCTTT. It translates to CASSSQTGGVGEAFF.

CDR3 sequence: CASAGDSYTEAFF. CDR3 coding DNA: TGTGCCAGCGCGGGGGACAGTTACACTGAAGCTTTCTTT. The chain combines TRBV11-3 with TRBJ1-1, with 7 bases fitting TRBD1. V shed 8 bases, J shed 3 bases, and the junction held 6 bases outside the gene matches. The CDR3 is 13 amino acids. The V gene's germline CDR1 is SGHNT and CDR2 YENEEA.

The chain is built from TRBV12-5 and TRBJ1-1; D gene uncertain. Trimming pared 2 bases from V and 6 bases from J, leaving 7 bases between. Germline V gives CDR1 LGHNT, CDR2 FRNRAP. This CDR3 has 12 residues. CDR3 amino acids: CASGLQISEAFF. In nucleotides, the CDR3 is TGTGCTAGTGGTTTGCAGATCTCTGAAGCTTTCTTT.

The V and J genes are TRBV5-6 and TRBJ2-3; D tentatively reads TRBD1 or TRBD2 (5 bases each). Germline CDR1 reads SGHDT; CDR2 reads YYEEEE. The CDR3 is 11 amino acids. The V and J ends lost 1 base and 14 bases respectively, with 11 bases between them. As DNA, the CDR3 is TGTGCCAGCAGCTTGCTCGGGACGTCGTATTTT. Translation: CASSLLGTSYF. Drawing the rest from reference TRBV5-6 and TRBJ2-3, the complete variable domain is DAGVTQSPTHLIKTRGQQVTLRCSPKSGHDTVSWYQQALGQGPQFIFQYYEEEERQRGNFPDRFSGHQFPNYSSELNVNALLLGDSALYLCASSLLGTSYFGPGTRLTVL.

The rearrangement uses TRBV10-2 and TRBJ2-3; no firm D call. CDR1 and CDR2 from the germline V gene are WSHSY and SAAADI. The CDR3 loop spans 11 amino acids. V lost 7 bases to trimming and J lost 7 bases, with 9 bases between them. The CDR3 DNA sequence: TGCGCCAGCAACACCTGGAATACGCAGTATTTT. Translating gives CASNTWNTQYF.

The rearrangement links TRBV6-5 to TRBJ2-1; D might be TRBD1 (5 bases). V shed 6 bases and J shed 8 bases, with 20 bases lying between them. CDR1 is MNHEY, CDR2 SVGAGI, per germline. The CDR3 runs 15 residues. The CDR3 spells CASRDDRGVRDEQFF. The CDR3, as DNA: TGTGCCAGCAGAGATGACAGAGGAGTACGAGATGAGCAGTTCTTC.

The CDR3 loop is CASSPRTFDPNEQFF. The CDR3 DNA reads TGTGCCAGCAGCCCCCGTACATTTGATCCCAATGAGCAGTTCTTC. The V gene is TRBV13, the J gene TRBJ2-1; D unclear. The CDR3 has 15 residues. Deletions cut 5 bases from V and 6 bases from J, with 17 bases between. Per germline, CDR1 PRHDT and CDR2 FYEKMQ (reference sequence).

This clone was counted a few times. The CDR3 here is CASSLGRADTQYF. For the CDR3, the DNA is TGTGCCAGCAGCTTAGGGCGGGCAGATACGCAGTATTTT. This chain connects TRBV11-2 to TRBJ2-3, with D perhaps TRBD2 (5 bases). Germline V CDR1 and CDR2: SGHAT, FQNNGV. This CDR3 spans 13 amino acids. V lost 1 base to trimming and J lost 4 bases, with 6 bases between them.

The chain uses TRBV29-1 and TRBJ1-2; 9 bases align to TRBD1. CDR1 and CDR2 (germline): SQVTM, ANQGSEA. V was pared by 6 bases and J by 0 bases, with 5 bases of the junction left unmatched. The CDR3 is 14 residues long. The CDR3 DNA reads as TGCAGCGTCGGGACAGGGAGGACTAACTATGGCTACACCTTC. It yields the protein CSVGTGRTNYGYTF.

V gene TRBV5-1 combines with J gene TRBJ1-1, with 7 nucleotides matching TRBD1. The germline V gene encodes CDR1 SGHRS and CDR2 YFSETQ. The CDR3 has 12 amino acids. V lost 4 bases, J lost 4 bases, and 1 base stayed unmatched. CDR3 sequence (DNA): TGCGCCAGCAGCGACAGGGCCACTGAAGCTTTCTTT. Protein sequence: CASSDRATEAFF. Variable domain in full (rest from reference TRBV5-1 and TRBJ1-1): KAGVTQTPRYLIKTRGQQVTLSCSPISGHRSVSWYQQTPGQGLQFLFEYFSETQRNKGNFPGRFSGRQFSNSRSEMNVSTLELGDSALYLCASSDRATEAFFGQGTRLTVV.

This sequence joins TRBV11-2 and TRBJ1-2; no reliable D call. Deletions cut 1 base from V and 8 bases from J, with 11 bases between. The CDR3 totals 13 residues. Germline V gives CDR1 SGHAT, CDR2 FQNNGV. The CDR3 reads CASSLVREQGYTF. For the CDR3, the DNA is TGTGCCAGCAGCTTAGTTAGGGAACAAGGCTACACCTTC.

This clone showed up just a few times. CDR3 nucleotide sequence: TGTGCCAGCAGCGCCGAACGGTTTAGGACTGAAGCTTTCTTT. Translation gives CASSAERFRTEAFF. The chain combines TRBV5-6 with TRBJ1-1; D is uncertain. CDR3 length equals 14 residues. Per the germline V gene, CDR1 is SGHDT and CDR2 is YYEEEE. Trimming left V 4 bases short and J 5 bases short, with 15 bases between. The full variable domain, its missing parts supplied by reference TRBV5-6 and TRBJ1-1, is DAGVTQSPTHLIKTRGQQVTLRCSPKSGHDTVSWYQQALGQGPQFIFQYYEEEERQRGNFPDRFSGHQFPNYSSELNVNALLLGDSALYLCASSAERFRTEAFFGQGTRLTVV.

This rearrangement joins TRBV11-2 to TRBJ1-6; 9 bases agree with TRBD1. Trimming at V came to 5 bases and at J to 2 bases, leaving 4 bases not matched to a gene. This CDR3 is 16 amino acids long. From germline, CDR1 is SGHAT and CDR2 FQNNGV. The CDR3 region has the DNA TGTGCCAGCAGCAGAACAGGGGGCCCCTATAATTCACCCCTCCACTTT. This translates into CASSRTGGPYNSPLHF.

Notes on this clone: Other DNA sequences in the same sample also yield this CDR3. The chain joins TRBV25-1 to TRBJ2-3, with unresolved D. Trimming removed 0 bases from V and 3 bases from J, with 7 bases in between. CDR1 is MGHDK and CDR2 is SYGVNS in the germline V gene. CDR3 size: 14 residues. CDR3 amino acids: CASSEYSLTDTQYF. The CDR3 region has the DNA TGTGCCAGCAGTGAATATTCCCTTACAGATACGCAGTATTTT.

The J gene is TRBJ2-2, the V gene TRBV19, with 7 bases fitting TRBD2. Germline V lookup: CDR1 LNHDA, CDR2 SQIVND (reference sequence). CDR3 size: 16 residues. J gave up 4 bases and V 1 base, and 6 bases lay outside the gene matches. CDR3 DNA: TGTGCCAGTAGTATAGGATCGCGGGGGACCACCGGGGAGCTGTTTTTT. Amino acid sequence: CASSIGSRGTTGELFF. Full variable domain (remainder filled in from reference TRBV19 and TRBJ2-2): DGGITQSPKYLFRKEGQNVTLSCEQNLNHDAMYWYRQDPGQGLRLIYYSQIVNDFQKGDIAEGYSVSREKKESFPLTVTSAQKNPTAFYLCASSIGSRGTTGELFFGEGSRLTVL.

CDR3 protein: CASSQGQNYGYTF. The CDR3 DNA reads TGTGCCAGCAGCCAGGGACAGAACTATGGCTACACCTTC. This chain links TRBV12-3 or TRBV12-4 with TRBJ1-2; 7 nucleotides align to TRBD1. The ends lost 6 bases at V and 2 bases at J; junction bases unmatched: 3. The CDR3 consists of 13 residues.